A single TCR beta chain is shown here with its context. Its antigen is still unknown. Libraries for TCR beta were made by quantitative 5'-RACE with molecular barcodes. In TCRdb, the 5' RACE reads were re-called with MiXCR into one record per CDR3 protein. Among hundreds of thousands of distinct CDR3 sequences, 25% to 30% were seen once, and the ten largest hold 0.89%. This record belongs to a study of CD8 T cells in ankylosing spondylitis. Notes on the study in general: One TCR beta motif, made up of seven to nine highly homologous variants, appeared characteristic of ankylosing spondylitis blood. The authors found the disease-linked clones to be CD8+ and relatively rare in peripheral blood.

This CDR3 contains 17 residues. Trimming pared 2 bases from V and 4 bases from J, leaving 19 bases between. The germline gives CDR1 SGHRS, CDR2 YFSETQ. The sample was blood, either unsorted or a sorted T cell fraction (not recorded which). The receptor was derived from a male donor with ankylosing spondylitis. The chain combines TRBV5-1 with TRBJ2-1, with D uncertain. Here the CDR3 DNA reads TGCGCCAGCAGCTTAACCCTCCCCGTGGGCACTTACAATGAGCAGTTCTTC. Amino acid sequence: CASSLTLPVGTYNEQFF.